The clone carrying this TCR beta chain was counted between two and nine times. As yet, its antigen is unknown. As the method for making TCR beta libraries, quantitative 5'-RACE with molecular barcodes was used. From the 5' RACE reads, TCRdb called clonotypes with MiXCR, one entry per CDR3 protein. The table shows roughly 350,000 distinct CDR3 sequences, with 8% occurring only once. CDR1 and CDR2 (germline): KGHSH, LQKENI. The V and J ends lost 0 bases and 1 base, in that order; junction bases with no gene match: 2. The CDR3 is made up of 15 amino acids. The data stem from a study of CD8 T cells in ankylosing spondylitis. General study results and limits: Among TCR beta sequences, a motif of several highly homologous variants appeared characteristic of ankylosing spondylitis blood. In ankylosing spondylitis patients, matched synovial fluid reportedly showed significant enrichment of disease-linked clones. Some motif variants were previously reported in reactive arthritis synovial fluid and blood. Disease-linked clones bore a CD8+ phenotype, appearing relatively rarely in peripheral blood.

The sequencing input was blood, either unsorted or a sorted T cell fraction (not recorded which). The V and J genes are TRBV18 and TRBJ2-5, with 7 bases matching TRBD1. The source is a male donor with ankylosing spondylitis. The CDR3 nucleotides are TGTGCCAGCTCACCACCGACAGGGCCCCAAGAGACCCAGTACTTC. Protein sequence: CASSPPTGPQETQYF.